Below, 19 T cell receptor beta chains from the same sample are listed, as sequenced in a study of T cell responses to AZD1222 COVID-19 vaccine. Using immunoSEQ multiplex PCR, the repertoire was profiled, and TCRdb retains in-frame clones only, with some absent. Here the sample spans roughly 120,000 clones, roughly 90% being singletons. The material sequenced was peripheral blood, taken on day 0 of AZD1222 vaccination. Every receptor here comes from an adult in good health.

The chain recombines TRBV7-2 with TRBJ2-3; D is unresolved. V gave up 4 bases and J gave up 4 bases, with 15 bases separating them. CDR3 length: 15 residues. CDR1 is SGHTA, CDR2 FQGNSA, per germline. In DNA form, the CDR3 reads TGTGCCAGCAGCTCGGCGGTCATCAAGGCAGATACGCAGTATTTT. Amino acid sequence: CASSSAVIKADTQYF.

The rearrangement joins TRBV28 to TRBJ2-1; possible D gene TRBD1, 6 bases. CDR1 MDHEN and CDR2 SYDVKM come from the germline V gene. This CDR3 is built from 17 residues. The V gene lost 6 bases and the J gene lost 0 bases, with 18 bases spanning the gap. The CDR3 DNA follows: TGTGCCAGCAGGGGGGCCCGCGGAGCTCTCTCCTACAATGAGCAGTTCTTC. Translation: CASRGARGALSYNEQFF.

This clone was found once. The chain is built from TRBV7-9 and TRBJ1-2, with D possibly TRBD1 on 5 matching bases. The germline gives CDR1 SEHNR, CDR2 FQNEAQ (reference sequence). This CDR3 is 14 amino acids long. The ends were cut back, 5 bases at V and 0 bases at J, with 10 bases in the middle. The CDR3 protein is CASSPTGANYGYTF. The CDR3 region has the DNA TGTGCCAGCAGCCCGACGGGGGCTAACTATGGCTACACCTTC.

V and J are TRBV5-4 and TRBJ2-1; a possible D gene is TRBD2 (5 bases). There are 15 residues in the CDR3. Germline loops: CDR1 SGHNT, CDR2 YYREEE (reference sequence). V lost 0 bases and J 4 bases, leaving 11 bases between the germline ends. The CDR3 spells CASSLGPSQYNEQFF. DNA for the CDR3: TGTGCCAGCAGCTTGGGCCCTAGCCAATACAATGAGCAGTTCTTC.

CDR3 loop: CASSQPSSSGNTIYF. For the CDR3, the DNA is TGTGCCAGCAGCCAACCCAGCTCCTCTGGAAACACCATATATTTT. This rearrangement joins TRBV3-1 (or the pseudogene TRBV3-2) to TRBJ1-3; no definite D call. CDR1 and CDR2 from the germline V gene are LGHDT and YNNKEL (reference sequence). The V gene lost 2 bases and the J gene lost 0 bases, with 8 bases spanning the gap. The CDR3 runs 15 residues.

The chain combines TRBV6-2 or TRBV6-3 with TRBJ2-7, with 10 bases identical to TRBD1. The germline CDR1 and CDR2 sequences are MNHEY and SVGEGT. The CDR3 covers 15 residues. The junction had 3 bases not matched to a gene; V was cut back by 2 bases and J by 2 bases. CDR3 nucleotides: TGTGCCAGCAGTTACATCGGGACAGGGGCCTACGAGCAGTACTTC. Amino acids: CASSYIGTGAYEQYF.

V and J are TRBV29-1 and TRBJ1-2; D call uncertain. The CDR3 is 12 amino acids. Looked up from germline, CDR1 is SQVTM and CDR2 is ANQGSEA. Trimming took off 4 bases at V and 5 bases at J, with 11 bases between the two ends. This chain's CDR3 is CSVAFSKYGYTF. The CDR3 region has the DNA TGCAGCGTTGCTTTCAGCAAGTATGGCTACACCTTC.

The rearrangement uses TRBV6-5 and TRBJ1-5; 8 nucleotides agree with TRBD1. The ends lost 10 bases at V and 7 bases at J; junction bases unmatched: 9. The CDR3 spans 13 residues. Per germline, CDR1 MNHEY and CDR2 SVGAGI. CDR3 coding DNA: TGTGCCACCGGCGGACAGGGCTGGCAGCCCCAGCATTTT. It translates to CATGGQGWQPQHF.

J is TRBJ1-2 and V is TRBV5-5, with D unresolved. The germline V gene encodes CDR1 SGHKS and CDR2 YYEKEE (reference sequence). The CDR3 has 13 amino acids. V shed 4 bases and J shed 0 bases, with 7 bases lying between them. CDR3 coding DNA: TGTGCCAGCAGCGTAGTAACTAACTATGGCTACACCTTC. Translation gives CASSVVTNYGYTF.

The chain recombines TRBV7-9 with TRBJ1-3; TRBD1 matches 7 bases. Germline CDR1 SEHNR, CDR2 FQNEAQ (reference sequence). Germline trimming cut 5 bases from V and 0 bases from J; bases unmatched to any gene: 10. CDR3 length: 17 residues. Written as DNA, the CDR3 is TGTGCCAGCAGCGCCGCGGGACAGCGGCCCTCTGGAAACACCATATATTTT. Protein sequence: CASSAAGQRPSGNTIYF. Full variable domain (rest looked up from reference TRBV7-9 and TRBJ1-3): DTGVSQNPRHKITKRGQNVTFRCDPISEHNRLYWYRQTLGQGPEFLTYFQNEAQLEKSRLLSDRFSAERPKGSFSTLEIQRTEQGDSAMYLCASSAAGQRPSGNTIYFGEGSWLTVV.

The chain has TRBV7-9 and TRBJ2-7; D may correspond to TRBD1 or TRBD2 (5 bases each). CDR3 length: 11 residues. V dropped 5 bases and J dropped 6 bases, with 8 bases sitting between them. Germline V gives CDR1 SEHNR, CDR2 FQNEAQ (reference sequence). DNA of the CDR3: TGTGCCAGCAGCCCTGGGGGCGAGCAGTACTTC. The encoded protein is CASSPGGEQYF.

This clone was seen a handful of times. J is TRBJ2-7 and V is TRBV7-2, with 9 bases matching TRBD1. V shed 5 bases, J shed 12 bases, and the junction held 14 bases outside the gene matches. CDR3 length: 14 amino acids. The germline CDR1 and CDR2 sequences are SGHTA and FQGNSA. The CDR3 sequence is CASSARTGDSSPYF. DNA of the CDR3: TGTGCCAGCAGCGCCAGGACAGGGGACTCATCGCCGTACTTC.

The chain combines TRBV29-1 with TRBJ2-1; TRBD1 aligns across 8 bases. This CDR3 spans 13 amino acids. J gave up 2 bases and V 5 bases, and 2 bases lay outside the gene matches. Germline values: CDR1 SQVTM, CDR2 ANQGSEA. CDR3 sequence reads: CSVRQGPYNEQFF. The CDR3, as DNA: TGCAGCGTTAGACAGGGGCCCTACAATGAGCAGTTCTTC.

This clone has only a few counts. This rearrangement joins TRBV19 to TRBJ2-7; D may be TRBD1 (5 bases). V gave up 5 bases and J gave up 2 bases, with 7 bases separating them. CDR1 and CDR2 from the germline V gene are LNHDA and SQIVND (reference sequence). This CDR3 is built from 12 residues. The CDR3 DNA reads TGTGCCAGTAGTTCAGGGACCTACGAGCAGTACTTC. Its protein is CASSSGTYEQYF.

This chain links TRBV29-1 with TRBJ2-7, with TRBD1 matching over 7 bases. CDR3 length: 13 residues. Germline V gene sequence: CDR1 SQVTM, CDR2 ANQGSEA. Trimming took 6 bases from V and 3 from J; bases not matched to a gene: 8. The CDR3 sequence is CSVGTASFYEQYF. The CDR3 DNA reads TGCAGCGTGGGGACAGCTTCATTCTACGAGCAGTACTTC.

The count of this clone is one. The gene calls are TRBV19 and TRBJ2-7; TRBD1 aligns across 9 bases. The CDR3 length is 14 residues. Germline V gene sequence: CDR1 LNHDA, CDR2 SQIVND (reference sequence). J was trimmed by 6 bases and V by 5 bases; bases with no gene match: 8. The chain's CDR3 is CASSALGQGVEQYF. The CDR3 DNA is TGTGCCAGTAGTGCATTGGGACAGGGAGTCGAGCAGTACTTC.

This clone was seen just once. V is TRBV19 and J is TRBJ1-2; D might be TRBD1 (6 bases). CDR3 length: 16 residues. Germline V gene data show CDR1 as LNHDA and CDR2 as SQIVND (reference sequence). V lost 5 bases and J 6 bases, leaving 22 bases between the germline ends. The DNA for the CDR3 is TGTGCCAGTAGTGCCTACAGGGAATCAGGATCGGATGGCTACACCTTC. It specifies CASSAYRESGSDGYTF.

This chain connects TRBV6-4 to TRBJ2-2; D uncertain. This CDR3 region has 15 residues. Germline lookup yields CDR1 MRHNA and CDR2 SNTAGT. V lost 0 bases and J lost 2, with 7 bases in between. This chain's CDR3 is CASSDSASNTGELFF. The DNA of the CDR3 is TGTGCCAGCAGTGACTCGGCAAGTAACACCGGGGAGCTGTTTTTT.

CDR3 in DNA: TGTGCCAGCAGCCCCTTAGGCTACGAGCAGTACTTC. Protein product: CASSPLGYEQYF. The chain recombines TRBV5-6 with TRBJ2-7, with D unresolved. This CDR3 spans 12 amino acids. CDR1 is SGHDT, CDR2 YYEEEE, per germline. Deletions cut 4 bases from V and 3 bases from J, with 8 bases between.